This T cell receptor (beta chain) emerged from a study of T cells after yellow fever vaccination (dated by TCRdb to between 2018 and 2020). Background for the entire study: The SMART-Seq v4 Ultra Low Input RNA kit was used to prepare libraries from fractions with low cell numbers. To track T-cell clones before and after primary and booster YFV17D yellow fever vaccination, bulk TCR alpha and beta repertoires were sequenced longitudinally. Two healthy male donors, one aged 18 to 30 and one aged 30 to 40 years, made up the cohort. Blood was collected at multiple timepoints before and after primary and secondary immunization, and bulk PBMC replicates and cell subsets were isolated. Beyond this particular receptor, the publication reports: Because abundant contaminating clonotypes from the bulk population could be contained in FACS-sorted repertoires, computational filtering was required. After the booster, most clones that had expanded after primary vaccination were detected again (nearly 97% of CD4 and around nine tenths of CD8), suggesting broad maintenance of memory. The secondary T-cell response was weaker than the primary response but faster, peaking on day 5 instead of day 15. The study included only two donors, which limits how far the findings can be generalized. A small share of clonotypes was detected in both CD4 and CD8 compartments, with the overlap likely arising from convergent recombination.

The germline ends are 21 bases apart after V is trimmed by 7 bases and J by 5 bases. The germline V gene gives CDR1 as MNHEY and CDR2 as SVGAGI. Inclusive of the bounding cysteine and phenylalanine, the CDR3 is 15 residues long. Just CDR3 DNA is preserved here, 45 bases in frame from base 1. This clonotype was counted ten times or more. Base-call qualities are not available, and no considerably larger clone is one nucleotide away. The label giving this sample's treatment or condition can be read as: live attenuated yellow fever vaccine strain. PBMCs were isolated from peripheral blood using a standard Ficoll-Paque protocol. With anti-CD3 and anti-CD8 staining plus a dextramer loaded with the yellow fever NS4B epitope peptide, the researchers sorted epitope-specific CD8 T cells. TriZol was used to extract RNA from bulk PBMCs, from CD4 and CD8 fractions, and from dextramer-positive and dextramer-negative fractions.

TCR cDNA was synthesized by 5'RACE template switching, which introduced a universal primer site and unique molecular identifiers. Priming of cDNA synthesis was performed from both the TCR alpha and TCR beta constant segments. Two PCR steps were used to amplify libraries, with sample barcodes and sequencing adapters being added in the second step. Sequencing of the libraries was done on either Illumina HiSeq 2500 (2x100 bp) or NovaSeq (2x150 bp). The study's own analysis went as follows. MIGEC was used to demultiplex reads and collapse the reads into UMI consensus sequences, and MiXCR was used for V(D)J alignment. Vaccine-responding clonotypes were defined with edgeR using replicate PBMC samples, requiring FDR below 0.01 and a log2 fold change above 5 up to day 15. Each bulk clonotype was labeled CD4 or CD8 based on which sequenced repertoire, CD4 or CD8, contained the clonotype at higher abundance. NS4B-specific clonotypes were defined as those at least 10-fold enriched in dextramer-positive over dextramer-negative fractions; CD4-biased clonotypes were excluded. TCRdb reprocessing: public reads trimmed at Q25 with fastp, clones called with MiXCR, in-frame beta chains kept. Records with the same CDR3 protein are collapsed into one entry carrying the most frequent genes and DNA. These V and J calls are TCRdb output, not the study's own analysis. Recorded for this sample are around 47,000 distinct CDR3 sequences; roughly 6.4% of them occurred a single time. Of the sample, over 14% is held by the ten largest clones.

Recombination joined TRBV6-5 with TRBJ2-7; the D gene lacks a confident call. Here the sequenced sample was CD8+ T cells not binding an NS4B(214-222) dextramer, sorted from PBMCs, taken 45 days after the yellow fever booster vaccination. The cell subset or site tag for this specimen amounts to: NS4B epitope dextramer-negative CD8 T cells. This receptor was identified in a man aged 25-45 years who received the YFV17D yellow fever vaccine. The CDR3 corresponds to CASTRKGPGYDEQYF. The DNA is as follows: TGTGCCAGCACAAGAAAAGGCCCAGGCTATGACGAGCAGTACTTC.